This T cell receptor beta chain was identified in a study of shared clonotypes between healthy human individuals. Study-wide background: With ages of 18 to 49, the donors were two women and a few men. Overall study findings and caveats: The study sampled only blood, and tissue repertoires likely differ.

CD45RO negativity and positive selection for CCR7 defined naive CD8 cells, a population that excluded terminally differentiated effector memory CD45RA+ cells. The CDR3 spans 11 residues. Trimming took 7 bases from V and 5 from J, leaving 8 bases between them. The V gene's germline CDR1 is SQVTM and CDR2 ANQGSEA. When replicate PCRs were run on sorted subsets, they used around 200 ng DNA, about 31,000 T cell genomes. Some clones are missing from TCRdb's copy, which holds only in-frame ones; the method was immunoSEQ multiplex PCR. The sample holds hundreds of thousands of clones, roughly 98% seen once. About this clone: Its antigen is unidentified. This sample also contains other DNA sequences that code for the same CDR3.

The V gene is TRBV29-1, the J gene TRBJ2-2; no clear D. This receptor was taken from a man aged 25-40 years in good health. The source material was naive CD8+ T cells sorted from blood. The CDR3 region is CSAGFTGELFF. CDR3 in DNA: TGCAGCGCTGGTTTTACCGGGGAGCTGTTTTTT.